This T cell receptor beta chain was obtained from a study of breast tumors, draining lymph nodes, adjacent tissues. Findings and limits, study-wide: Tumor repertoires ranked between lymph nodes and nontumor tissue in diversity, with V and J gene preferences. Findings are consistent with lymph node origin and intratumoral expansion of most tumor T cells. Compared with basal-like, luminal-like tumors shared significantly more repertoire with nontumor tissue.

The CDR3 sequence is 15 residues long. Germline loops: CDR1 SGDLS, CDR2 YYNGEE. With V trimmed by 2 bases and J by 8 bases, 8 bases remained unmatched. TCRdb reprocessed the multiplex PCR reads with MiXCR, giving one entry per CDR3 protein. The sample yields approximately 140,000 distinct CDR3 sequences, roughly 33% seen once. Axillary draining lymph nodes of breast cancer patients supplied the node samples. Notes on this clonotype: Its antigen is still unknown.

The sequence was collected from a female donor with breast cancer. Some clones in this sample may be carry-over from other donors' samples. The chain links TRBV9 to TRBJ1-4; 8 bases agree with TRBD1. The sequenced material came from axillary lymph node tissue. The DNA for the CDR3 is TGTGCCAGCAGCGTCTGGACAGGGCAGGACGAAAAACTGTTTTTT. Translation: CASSVWTGQDEKLFF. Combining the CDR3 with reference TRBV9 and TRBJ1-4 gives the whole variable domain DSGVTQTPKHLITATGQRVTLRCSPRSGDLSVYWYQQSLDQGLQFLIQYYNGEERAKGNILERFSAQQFPDLHSELNLSSLELGDSALYFCASSVWTGQDEKLFFGSGTQLSVL.